This entry is about one TCR beta chain. Its cognate antigen is unknown. The second PCR ran about 6 to 12 cycles with a sample-barcoded 5' primer and J-beta primers. MiXCR, run by TCRdb on the 5' RACE reads, gives a single entry per CDR3 protein. The sample lists roughly 1,800,000 distinct CDR3 sequences; around half were seen once. Germline CDR1 and CDR2: SGHRS and YFSETQ. V lost 4 bases, J lost 0 bases, and 10 bases lay in between. The CDR3 covers 15 residues. This specimen comes from a study of blood T cells in healthy people across ages. General study findings and limits: Higher diversity and more naive CD4+ cells were features of long-lived donors, compared to aged donors.

The chain is built from TRBV5-1 and TRBJ2-2, with TRBD1 as a possible D gene (5 bases). Sequenced input: blood. The sequence came from a woman in her thirties or forties in good health. CDR3 loop: CASSVQGSNTGELFF. The CDR3 coding sequence is TGCGCCAGCAGCGTTCAGGGCTCGAACACCGGGGAGCTGTTTTTT.